This T cell receptor (beta chain) is drawn from a study of early T cells in non-severe SARS-CoV-2 infection. Overall study context: Investigators sequenced bulk RNA drawn from unsorted whole blood, and chains remained unpaired. Study outcomes and limitations: Lookups in VDJdb leaned toward anti-spike CD8 responses and missed private and CD4 specificities.

As concerns this clonotype: The antigen remains unidentified.

The V and J ends lost 5 bases and 1 base respectively, with 8 bases between them. The CDR3 covers 13 residues. As part of library construction, unique molecular identifiers were attached to individual cDNA molecules. TCRdb reanalysed the 5' RACE reads using MiXCR and keeps one entry per CDR3 protein. The sample carries approximately 68,000 distinct CDR3 sequences, around 10% recorded once. The source material was whole blood, sampled at baseline. The genes are TRBV12-3 or TRBV12-4 and TRBJ1-1; D remains ambiguous. This TCR derives from an adult who was a healthcare worker with PCR-confirmed SARS-CoV-2 infection or an uninfected control (not recorded which). The CDR3 DNA reads TGTGCCAGCAGTACAAGACAGAACACTGAAGCTTTCTTT. It translates to CASSTRQNTEAFF.